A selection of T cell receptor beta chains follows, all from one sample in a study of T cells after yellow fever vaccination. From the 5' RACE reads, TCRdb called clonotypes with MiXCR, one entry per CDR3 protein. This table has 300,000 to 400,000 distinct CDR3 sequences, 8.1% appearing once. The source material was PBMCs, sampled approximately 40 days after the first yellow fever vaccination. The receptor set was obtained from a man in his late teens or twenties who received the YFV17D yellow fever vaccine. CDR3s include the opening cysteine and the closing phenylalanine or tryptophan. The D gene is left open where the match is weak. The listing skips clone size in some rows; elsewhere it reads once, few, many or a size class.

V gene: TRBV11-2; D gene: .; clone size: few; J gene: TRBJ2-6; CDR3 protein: CASSTRGAGANVLTF
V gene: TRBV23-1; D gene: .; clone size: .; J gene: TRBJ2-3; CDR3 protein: CASTESGYGEDGTDTQYF
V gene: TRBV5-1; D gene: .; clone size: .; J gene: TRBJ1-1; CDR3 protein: CASSFSGLHTEAFF
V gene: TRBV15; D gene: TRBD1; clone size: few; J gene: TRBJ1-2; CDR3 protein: CATSRDGTGNGYTF
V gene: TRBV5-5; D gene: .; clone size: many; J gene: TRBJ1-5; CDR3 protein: CASSLRLGKYSNQPQHF
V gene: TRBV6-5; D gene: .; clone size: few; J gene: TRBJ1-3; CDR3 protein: CASSYSKISGNTIYF
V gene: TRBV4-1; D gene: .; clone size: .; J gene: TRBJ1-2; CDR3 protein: CASSQEQQYPSGYTF
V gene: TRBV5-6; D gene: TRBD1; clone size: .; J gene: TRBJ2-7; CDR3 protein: CASSLEGTGSGEQYF
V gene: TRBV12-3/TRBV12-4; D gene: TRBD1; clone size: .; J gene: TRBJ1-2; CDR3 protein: CASSSGTVNLAYGYTF
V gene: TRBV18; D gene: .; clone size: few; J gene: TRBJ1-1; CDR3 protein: CASSLGFQAEAFF
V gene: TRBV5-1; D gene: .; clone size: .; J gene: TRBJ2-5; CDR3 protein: CASSLRVAQETQYF
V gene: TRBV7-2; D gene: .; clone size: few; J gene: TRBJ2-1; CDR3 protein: CASSPSASVSSYNEQFF
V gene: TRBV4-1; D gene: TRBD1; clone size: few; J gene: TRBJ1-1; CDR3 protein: CASSQIEGQGEAFF
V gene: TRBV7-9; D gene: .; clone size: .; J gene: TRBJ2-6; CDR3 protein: CASSLGLTWAGANVLTF
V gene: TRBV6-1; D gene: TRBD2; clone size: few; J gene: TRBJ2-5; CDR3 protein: CASSPGGLAGGSVQETQYF
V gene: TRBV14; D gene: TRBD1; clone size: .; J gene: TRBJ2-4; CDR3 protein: CASGTGGGKNIQYF
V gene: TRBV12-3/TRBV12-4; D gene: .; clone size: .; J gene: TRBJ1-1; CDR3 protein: CASSSWQTEAFF
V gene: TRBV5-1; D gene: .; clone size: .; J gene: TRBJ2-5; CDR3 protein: CASSLEWGETQYF
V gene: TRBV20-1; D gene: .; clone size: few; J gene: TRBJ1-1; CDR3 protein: CSASLPGRGAFF
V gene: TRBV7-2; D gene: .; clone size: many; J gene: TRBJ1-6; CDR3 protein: CASSLGTINSPLHF
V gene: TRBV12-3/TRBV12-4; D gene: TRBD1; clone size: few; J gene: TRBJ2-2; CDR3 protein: CASSSGTALPTGELFF
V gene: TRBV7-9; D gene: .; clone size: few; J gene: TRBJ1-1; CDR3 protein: CASRSGTANTEAFF
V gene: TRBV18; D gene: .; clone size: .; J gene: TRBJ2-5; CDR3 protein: CASSPPGLARKETQYF
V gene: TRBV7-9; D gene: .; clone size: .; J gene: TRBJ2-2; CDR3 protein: CASSSTTSDSLGELFF
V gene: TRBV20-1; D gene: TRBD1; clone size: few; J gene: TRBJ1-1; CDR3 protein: CSATDPGRGSTEAFF
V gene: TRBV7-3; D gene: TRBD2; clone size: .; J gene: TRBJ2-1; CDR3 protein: CASSLRGGGYEQFF
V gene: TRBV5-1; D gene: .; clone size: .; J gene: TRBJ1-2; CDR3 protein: CASSTDSSYGYTF
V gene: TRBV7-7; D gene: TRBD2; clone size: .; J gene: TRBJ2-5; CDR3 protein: CASSLAGGPEDGTQYF
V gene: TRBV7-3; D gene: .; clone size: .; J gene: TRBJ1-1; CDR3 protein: CASSSNQNTEAFF
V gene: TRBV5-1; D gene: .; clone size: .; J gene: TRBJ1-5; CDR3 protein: CASRRGDFNQPQHF
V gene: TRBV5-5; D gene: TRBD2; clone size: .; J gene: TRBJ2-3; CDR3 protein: CASSLGTSGGRGTDTQYF
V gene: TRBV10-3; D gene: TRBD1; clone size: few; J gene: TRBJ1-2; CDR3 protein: CAIRELTGSYGYTF
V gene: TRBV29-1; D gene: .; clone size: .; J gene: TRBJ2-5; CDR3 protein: CSVDQGRETQYF
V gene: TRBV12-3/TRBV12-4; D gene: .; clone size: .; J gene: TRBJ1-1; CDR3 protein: CASKDRNTEAFF
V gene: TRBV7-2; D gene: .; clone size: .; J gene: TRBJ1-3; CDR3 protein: CASTPGSGNTIYF
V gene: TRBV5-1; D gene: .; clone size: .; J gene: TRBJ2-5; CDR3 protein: CASSLGGSEETQYF
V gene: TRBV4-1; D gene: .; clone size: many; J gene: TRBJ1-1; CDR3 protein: CASSLRMNTEAFF
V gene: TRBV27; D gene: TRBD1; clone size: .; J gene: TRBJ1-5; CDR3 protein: CASTLIQGDQPQHF
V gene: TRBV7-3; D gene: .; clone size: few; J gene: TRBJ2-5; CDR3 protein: CASSLMGSGQETQYF
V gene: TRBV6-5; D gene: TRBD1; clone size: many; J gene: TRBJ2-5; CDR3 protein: CASSWDRETQYF
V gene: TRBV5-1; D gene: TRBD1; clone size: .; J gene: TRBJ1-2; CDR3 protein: CASSKGQSNYGYTF
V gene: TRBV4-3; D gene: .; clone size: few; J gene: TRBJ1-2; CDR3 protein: CASSQGVVWGPVNGYTF
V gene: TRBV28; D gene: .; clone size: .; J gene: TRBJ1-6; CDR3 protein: CASSLPSRGSPLHF
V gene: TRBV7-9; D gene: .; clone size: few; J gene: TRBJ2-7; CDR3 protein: CASSLVTASYEQYF
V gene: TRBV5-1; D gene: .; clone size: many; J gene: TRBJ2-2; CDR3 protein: CASSSSGRANTGELFF
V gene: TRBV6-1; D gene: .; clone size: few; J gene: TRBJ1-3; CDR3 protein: CASSLVVGDTIYF
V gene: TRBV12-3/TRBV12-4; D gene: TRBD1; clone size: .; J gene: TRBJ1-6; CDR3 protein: CASSPGGVGTYNSPLHF
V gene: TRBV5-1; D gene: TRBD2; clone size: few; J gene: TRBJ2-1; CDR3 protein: CASSARERGGYNEQFF